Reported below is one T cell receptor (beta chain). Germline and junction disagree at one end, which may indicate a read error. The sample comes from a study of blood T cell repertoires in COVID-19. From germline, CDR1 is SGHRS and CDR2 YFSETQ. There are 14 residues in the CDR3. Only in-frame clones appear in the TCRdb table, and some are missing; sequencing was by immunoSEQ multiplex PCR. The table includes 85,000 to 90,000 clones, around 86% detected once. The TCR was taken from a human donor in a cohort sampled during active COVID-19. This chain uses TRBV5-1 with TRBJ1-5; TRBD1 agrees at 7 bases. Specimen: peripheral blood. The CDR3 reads CARRGGAEDGPQHF. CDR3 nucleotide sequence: TGCGCCCGCAGGGGGGGGGCGGAGGATGGGCCCCAGCATTTT.